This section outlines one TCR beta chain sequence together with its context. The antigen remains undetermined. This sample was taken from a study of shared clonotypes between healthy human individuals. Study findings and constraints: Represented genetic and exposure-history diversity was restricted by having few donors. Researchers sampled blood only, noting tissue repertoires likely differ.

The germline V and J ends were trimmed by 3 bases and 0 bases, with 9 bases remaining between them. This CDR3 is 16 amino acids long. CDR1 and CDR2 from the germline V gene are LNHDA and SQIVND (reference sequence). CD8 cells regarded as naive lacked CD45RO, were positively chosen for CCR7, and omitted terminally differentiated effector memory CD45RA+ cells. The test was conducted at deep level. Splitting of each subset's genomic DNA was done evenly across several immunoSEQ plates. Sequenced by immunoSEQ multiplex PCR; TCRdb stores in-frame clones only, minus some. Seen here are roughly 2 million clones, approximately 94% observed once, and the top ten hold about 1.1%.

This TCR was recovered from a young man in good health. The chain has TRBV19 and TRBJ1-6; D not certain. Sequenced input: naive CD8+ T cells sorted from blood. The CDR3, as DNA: TGTGCCAGTAGTATGCAGCGGAGCTCCTATAATTCACCCCTCCACTTT. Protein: CASSMQRSSYNSPLHF.